The TCR beta chain under discussion was sequenced for a study of CD8 T cells in Susac syndrome. The wider study: Within the group of sequenced Susac syndrome patients, about six had active disease and 8 or 9 were in remission. Each patient with Susac syndrome, at the time of blood draw, was therapy-naive, on corticosteroids, or on intravenous immunoglobulin alone.

The length of the CDR3 is 15 residues. The ends were cut back, 1 base at V and 7 bases at J, with 16 bases in the middle. Germline lookup yields CDR1 SNHLY and CDR2 FYNNEI. The authors reverse transcribed roughly 0.5 to 1 ug RNA with random hexamers. TCRdb called the immunoSEQ multiplex PCR reads again in MiXCR, with one record for every CDR3 protein. The table records 110,000 to 150,000 distinct CDR3 sequences, roughly 95% of them present only once. From blood CD8+ and CD4+ T cells, TCR beta sequences were generated. V is TRBV2 and J is TRBJ1-2, with D tentatively TRBD1 (5 bases). The TCR was taken from a human donor with Susac syndrome. Sequenced sample: CD4+ T cells from PBMCs. The CDR3 is CASSEEGLSGAGYTF. CDR3 nucleotide sequence: TGTGCCAGCAGTGAAGAAGGGCTGTCCGGGGCTGGCTACACCTTC.